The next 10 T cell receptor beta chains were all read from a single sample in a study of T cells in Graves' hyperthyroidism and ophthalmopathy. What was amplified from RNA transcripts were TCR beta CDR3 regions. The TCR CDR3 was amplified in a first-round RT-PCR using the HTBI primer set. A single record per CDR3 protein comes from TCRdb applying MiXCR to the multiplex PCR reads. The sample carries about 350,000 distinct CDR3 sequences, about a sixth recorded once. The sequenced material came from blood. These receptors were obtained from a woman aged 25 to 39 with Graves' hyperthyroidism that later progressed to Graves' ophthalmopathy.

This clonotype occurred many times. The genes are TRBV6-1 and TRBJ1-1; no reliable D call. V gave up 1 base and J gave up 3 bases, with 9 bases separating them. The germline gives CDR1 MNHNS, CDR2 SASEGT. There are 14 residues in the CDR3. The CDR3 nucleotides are TGTGCCAGCAGTGAAGTAGGCGGCTACACTGAAGCTTTCTTT. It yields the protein CASSEVGGYTEAFF.

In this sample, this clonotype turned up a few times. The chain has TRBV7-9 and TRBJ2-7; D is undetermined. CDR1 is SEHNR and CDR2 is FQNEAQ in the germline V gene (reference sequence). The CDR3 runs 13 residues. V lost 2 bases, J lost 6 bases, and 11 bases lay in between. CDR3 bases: TGTGCCAGCAGCTTAATTTCAGCACCCGAGCAGTACTTC. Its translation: CASSLISAPEQYF.

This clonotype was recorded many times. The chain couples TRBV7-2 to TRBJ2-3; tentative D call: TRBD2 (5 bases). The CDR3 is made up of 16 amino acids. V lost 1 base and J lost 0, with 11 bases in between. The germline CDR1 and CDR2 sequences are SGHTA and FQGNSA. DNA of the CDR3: TGTGCCAGCAGCTTAGGCGGGCGGGCGAGCACAGATACGCAGTATTTT. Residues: CASSLGGRASTDTQYF.

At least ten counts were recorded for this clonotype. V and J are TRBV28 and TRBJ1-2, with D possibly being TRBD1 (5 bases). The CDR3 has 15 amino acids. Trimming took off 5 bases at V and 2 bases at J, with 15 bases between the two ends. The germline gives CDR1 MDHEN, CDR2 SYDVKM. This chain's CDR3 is CASSPRLGDNYGYTF. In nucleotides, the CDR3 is TGTGCCAGCAGTCCCCGATTGGGGGACAACTATGGCTACACCTTC.

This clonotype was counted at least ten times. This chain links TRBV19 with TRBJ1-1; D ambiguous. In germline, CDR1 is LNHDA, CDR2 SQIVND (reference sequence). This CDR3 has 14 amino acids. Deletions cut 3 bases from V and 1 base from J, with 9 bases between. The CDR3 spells CASSISEGNTEAFF. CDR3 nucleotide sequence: TGTGCCAGTAGTATCTCCGAGGGGAACACTGAAGCTTTCTTT.

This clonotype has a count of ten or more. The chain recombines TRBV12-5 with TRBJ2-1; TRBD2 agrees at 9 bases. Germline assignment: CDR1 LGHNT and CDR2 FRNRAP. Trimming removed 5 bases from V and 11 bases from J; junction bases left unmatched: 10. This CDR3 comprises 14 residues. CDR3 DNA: TGTGCTAGTGGTCTCTCCGGGACTAGCATTAAGCAGTTCTTC. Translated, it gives CASGLSGTSIKQFF.

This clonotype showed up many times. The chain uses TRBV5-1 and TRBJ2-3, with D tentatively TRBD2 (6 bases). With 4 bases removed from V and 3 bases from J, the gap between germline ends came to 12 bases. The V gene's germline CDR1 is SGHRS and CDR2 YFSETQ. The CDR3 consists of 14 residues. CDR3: CASSQQSGTDTQYF. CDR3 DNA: TGCGCCAGCAGCCAACAGAGCGGGACAGATACGCAGTATTTT.

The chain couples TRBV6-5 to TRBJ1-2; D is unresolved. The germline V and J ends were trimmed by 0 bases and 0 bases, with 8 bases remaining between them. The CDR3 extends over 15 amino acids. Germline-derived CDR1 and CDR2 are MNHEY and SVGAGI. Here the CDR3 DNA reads TGTGCCAGCAGTTACTCTTCGCCTCCTAACTATGGCTACACCTTC. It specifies CASSYSSPPNYGYTF.

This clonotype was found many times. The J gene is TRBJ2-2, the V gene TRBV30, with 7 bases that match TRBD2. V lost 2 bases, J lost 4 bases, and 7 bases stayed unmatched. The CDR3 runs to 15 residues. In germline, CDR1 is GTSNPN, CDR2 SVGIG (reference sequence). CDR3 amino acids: CAWSFAGVGTGELFF. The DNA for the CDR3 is TGTGCCTGGAGTTTTGCGGGAGTGGGCACCGGGGAGCTGTTTTTT.

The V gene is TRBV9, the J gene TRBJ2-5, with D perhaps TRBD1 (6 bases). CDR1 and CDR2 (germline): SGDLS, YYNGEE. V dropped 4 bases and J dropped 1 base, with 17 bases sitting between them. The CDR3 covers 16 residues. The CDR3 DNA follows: TGTGCCAGCAGCCCAACACCCAGGGGACGCCAAGAGACCCAGTACTTC. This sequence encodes CASSPTPRGRQETQYF.